This T cell receptor (beta chain) was identified in a study of identical twins. Points from the study as a whole: Researchers reported weaker excess twin sharing in beta out-of-frame sequences.

V gave up 6 bases and J gave up 2 bases, with 14 bases separating them. CDR3 length: 14 amino acids. A universal primer binding site was introduced by template switching. The final cDNA contained unique molecular identifiers. TCRdb reprocessed the 5' RACE reads via MiXCR and lists one record per CDR3 protein. Of more than 650,000 distinct CDR3 sequences listed, approximately 6% are singletons. Ten or more counts support this clonotype. The target antigen is unknown. The TCR sequence derives from a young man in good health. V gene TRBV12-3 or TRBV12-4 combines with J gene TRBJ2-7; possibly TRBD2 for D (5 bases). Sequencing was carried out using naive T cells sorted from blood. The CDR3 is CASSRGTLPYEQYF. In nucleotides, the CDR3 is TGTGCCAGCAGCCGGGGAACCCTGCCCTACGAGCAGTACTTC.